One and the same sample provided the 17 T cell receptor beta chains below, sequenced in a study of siplizumab effects on memory and regulatory T cells. Clones were read by immunoSEQ multiplex PCR, and TCRdb kept only the in-frame ones, dropping some. The sample records roughly 92,000 clones, 90% to 95% being singletons. Sequenced material: non-Treg CD4+ T cells sorted from blood. These receptors all stem from a human donor in good health.

J is TRBJ1-4 and V is TRBV5-3; D is perhaps TRBD1 (6 bases). TRBV5-3 belongs to the ORF category, with a function that is uncertain. With 8 bases removed from V and 4 bases from J, the gap between germline ends came to 24 bases. This CDR3 contains 17 residues. CDR3 coding DNA: TGTGCCAGCCCAGCCGGGACACCCAACCTCTATAATGAAAAACTGTTTTTT. Residues: CASPAGTPNLYNEKLFF.

The gene calls are TRBV9 and TRBJ1-1; D ambiguous. Germline V CDR1 and CDR2: SGDLS, YYNGEE. V was trimmed by 4 bases and J by 11 bases, leaving 12 bases between them. There are 11 residues in the CDR3. The CDR3 is CASSPGWRAFF. As DNA, the CDR3 is TGTGCCAGCAGCCCGGGGTGGCGGGCTTTCTTT.

This clone was found once. Additional DNA sequences in this sample encode the identical CDR3. The chain recombines TRBV7-9 with TRBJ1-2; D unresolved. CDR3 size: 15 residues. CDR1 and CDR2 from the germline V gene are SEHNR and FQNEAQ (reference sequence). V lost 5 bases and J lost 8, with 21 bases in between. CDR3 nucleotides: TGTGCCAGCAGCCCCTTGGGGTCCCTGGGGTACGGCTACACCTTC. As protein: CASSPLGSLGYGYTF.

The chain uses TRBV6-6 and TRBJ1-5; maybe TRBD1 (5 bases). V lost 0 bases, J lost 1 base, and 10 bases lay in between. The germline V gene encodes CDR1 MNHNY and CDR2 SVGAGI (reference sequence). The CDR3 extends over 16 amino acids. CDR3 nucleotide sequence: TGTGCCAGCAGTTACTCGAGTGGGGCAAGCAATCAGCCCCAGCATTTT. It specifies CASSYSSGASNQPQHF.

The sample holds one count of this clone. The chain combines TRBV6-5 with TRBJ1-2; the D is unclear. The CDR3 length is 14 residues. Trimming cost V 2 bases and J 2 bases, with 9 bases left between them. Germline-derived CDR1 and CDR2 are MNHEY and SVGAGI. For the CDR3, the DNA is TGTGCCAGCAGTTACCGACCCAGAAACTATGGCTACACCTTC. It is translated as CASSYRPRNYGYTF.

The V call is TRBV7-6, the J call TRBJ2-1, with 11 positions matching TRBD2. The CDR3 runs to 15 residues. The junction had 6 bases not matched to a gene; V was cut back by 5 bases and J by 6 bases. Per the germline V gene, CDR1 is SGHVS and CDR2 is FNYEAQ. The CDR3 here is CASSGIAGGSNEQFF. Here the CDR3 DNA reads TGTGCCAGCAGCGGGATAGCGGGGGGGTCCAATGAGCAGTTCTTC. The whole variable domain, filled in from reference TRBV7-6 and TRBJ2-1, reads GAGVSQSPRYKVTKRGQDVALRCDPISGHVSLYWYRQALGQGPEFLTYFNYEAQQDKSGLPNDRFSAERPEGSISTLTIQRTEQRDSAMYRCASSGIAGGSNEQFFGPGTRLTVL.

This rearrangement joins TRBV15 to TRBJ1-6; D is ambiguous. V lost 1 base and J 7 bases, leaving 2 bases between the germline ends. Germline V lookup: CDR1 LNHNV, CDR2 YYDKDF (reference sequence). This CDR3 is built from 12 residues. The CDR3 coding sequence is TGTGCCACCAGCAGAGGAAATTCACCCCTCCACTTT. This codes for CATSRGNSPLHF.

The chain employs TRBV7-6 and TRBJ1-1; D is unclear. Between the trimmed V and J ends, which lost 2 bases and 4 bases, there was a span of 17 bases. Germline loops: CDR1 SGHVS, CDR2 FNYEAQ. CDR3 length: 16 amino acids. The CDR3, as DNA: TGTGCCAGCAGCTTAATGGAAACCACCTTGGGCACTGAAGCTTTCTTT. This codes for CASSLMETTLGTEAFF.

The rearrangement uses TRBV10-3 and TRBJ2-2; D is unresolved. The CDR3 covers 13 residues. The germline V and J ends were trimmed by 7 bases and 4 bases, with 10 bases remaining between them. Germline CDR1 is ENHRY and CDR2 is SYGVKD. The DNA of the CDR3 is TGTGCCATCACCGACGATCCCACCGGGGAGCTGTTTTTT. Its protein product is CAITDDPTGELFF.

This sequence joins TRBV29-1 and TRBJ1-4, with 7 bases matching TRBD1. There are 13 residues in the CDR3. CDR1 and CDR2 (germline): SQVTM, ANQGSEA. J gave up 7 bases and V 2 bases, and 4 bases lay outside the gene matches. CDR3 nucleotide sequence: TGCAGCGTTGAAATGACAGGGAGTGAAAAACTGTTTTTT. It codes for CSVEMTGSEKLFF.

J is TRBJ1-2 and V is TRBV11-2; TRBD1 might be the D (6 bases). The germline CDR1 and CDR2 sequences are SGHAT and FQNNGV. The CDR3 consists of 13 residues. The V gene lost 3 bases and the J gene lost 8 bases, with 13 bases spanning the gap. The CDR3 sequence: CASSFRRGRGYTF. The CDR3 region has the DNA TGTGCCAGCAGCTTCCGGCGGGGGCGAGGCTACACCTTC.

J is TRBJ1-3 and V is TRBV18; maybe TRBD1 (6 bases). Per germline, CDR1 KGHSH and CDR2 LQKENI. V lost 3 bases to trimming and J lost 2 bases, with 11 bases between them. The CDR3 has 15 residues. The CDR3 DNA reads as TGTGCCAGCTCACCTAGGGGGGATACTGGAAACACCATATATTTT. This codes for CASSPRGDTGNTIYF.

The V call is TRBV25-1, the J call TRBJ2-5; D gene uncertain. CDR1 MGHDK and CDR2 SYGVNS come from the germline V gene. Deletions cut 3 bases from V and 2 bases from J, with 7 bases between. This CDR3 has 13 residues. CDR3 sequence: CASSEQRQETQYF. CDR3 nucleotides: TGTGCCAGCAGTGAGCAACGGCAAGAGACCCAGTACTTC.

This clone was detected only once. The rearrangement links TRBV7-2 to TRBJ2-2; TRBD2 is a possible D gene (5 bases). This CDR3 is 16 amino acids long. The V gene's germline CDR1 is SGHTA and CDR2 FQGNSA. The V end lost 5 bases, the J end lost 0 bases, and 13 bases lay between the germline ends. CDR3 sequence reads: CASSPKEGANTGELFF. DNA for the CDR3: TGTGCCAGCAGCCCTAAAGAGGGAGCGAACACCGGGGAGCTGTTTTTT.

CDR3 residues: CASNRDNEQFF. The CDR3 DNA reads TGTGCCAGCAACAGAGACAATGAGCAGTTCTTC. The chain employs TRBV2 and TRBJ2-1; no clear D. The CDR3 is 11 amino acids. V lost 7 bases and J 5 bases, leaving 6 bases between the germline ends. Germline CDR1 is SNHLY and CDR2 is FYNNEI.

This sequence joins TRBV6-6 and TRBJ2-7; no firm D call. V lost 5 bases and J 2 bases, leaving 4 bases between the germline ends. The CDR3 extends over 11 amino acids. Germline V gene lookup returns CDR1 MNHNY and CDR2 SVGAGI (reference sequence). The CDR3 sequence: CASSPAYEQYF. The CDR3 nucleotides are TGTGCCAGCAGTCCCGCCTACGAGCAGTACTTC.

V gene TRBV7-8 combines with J gene TRBJ2-7; D is perhaps TRBD2 (5 bases). The CDR3 contains 15 residues. Germline loops: CDR1 SGHVS, CDR2 FQNEAQ. The ends were cut back, 3 bases at V and 4 bases at J, with 16 bases in the middle. The CDR3 reads CASSLRAESSYEQYF. In DNA, the CDR3 is TGTGCCAGCAGCTTGAGGGCCGAGAGCTCGTACGAGCAGTACTTC.